The 26 T cell receptor beta chains in this list originate from one sample, sequenced in a study of cytomegalovirus exposure and HLA in healthy donors (dated by TCRdb to 2017 to 2019). Library construction relied on the immunoSEQ multiplex PCR assay. For the multiplex PCR, a mixture combining 60 forward primers for TCR Vbeta segments and 13 reverse primers for TCR Jbeta segments was used. TCRdb mirrors the immuneACCESS table, restricted to in-frame sequences. Some clones are absent from its copies; in checked studies, under half trace to an unresolved V gene, and the reason for the others is unknown. The sample's records list some 70,000 clones. The ten top clones hold about 2.9% of the sample. The sample comprised PBMCs. The receptor set was obtained from a man in his forties in good health and CMV-seronegative.

This chain uses TRBV5-8 with TRBJ2-5; 11 bases align to TRBD1. V dropped 2 bases and J dropped 5; count of bases not matched to a gene: 5. Germline V CDR1 and CDR2: SGHTS, YDEGEE. This CDR3 contains 15 residues. CDR3 sequence reads: CASSFGTGGRETQYF. The CDR3 DNA reads as TGTGCCAGCAGCTTCGGGACAGGGGGTAGGGAGACCCAGTACTTC.

The CDR3 sequence: CAWSAGIETQYF. The CDR3 DNA sequence: TGTGCCTGGAGTGCGGGTATAGAGACCCAGTACTTC. This chain links TRBV30 with TRBJ2-5; D is uncertain. The CDR3 totals 12 residues. V was clipped by 1 base and J by 4 bases, with 7 bases between them. Germline V gene data show CDR1 as GTSNPN and CDR2 as SVGIG (reference sequence). Looking up the rest from reference TRBV30 and TRBJ2-5 gives the full variable domain: SQTIHQWPATLVQPVGSPLSLECTVEGTSNPNLYWYRQAAGRGLQLLFYSVGIGQISSEVPQNLSASRPQDRQFILSSKKLLLSDSGFYLCAWSAGIETQYFGPGTRLLVL.

The chain uses TRBV7-9 and TRBJ2-5, with D maybe TRBD2 (7 bases). The germline V gene has CDR1 SEHNR and CDR2 FQNEAQ (reference sequence). This CDR3 comprises 14 residues. V lost 4 bases, J lost 5 bases, and 14 bases lay in between. CDR3 residues: CASSWGGLRETQYF. The CDR3, as DNA: TGTGCCAGCAGCTGGGGGGGCCTGCGGGAGACCCAGTACTTC. The full variable domain, its missing parts supplied by reference TRBV7-9 and TRBJ2-5, is DTGVSQNPRHKITKRGQNVTFRCDPISEHNRLYWYRQTLGQGPEFLTYFQNEAQLEKSRLLSDRFSAERPKGSFSTLEIQRTEQGDSAMYLCASSWGGLRETQYFGPGTRLLVL.

This chain links TRBV30 with TRBJ1-2, with 10 bases lining up with TRBD1. CDR1 GTSNPN and CDR2 SVGIG come from the germline V gene (reference sequence). The CDR3 length is 12 residues. With 2 bases clipped from V and 10 bases from J, the junction kept 4 bases outside the gene matches. Here the CDR3 DNA reads TGTGCCTGGAGTCCCCGACAGGGGGCCTACACCTTC. This codes for CAWSPRQGAYTF.

J is TRBJ2-1 and V is TRBV9; 16 bases match TRBD2. V gave up 4 bases and J gave up 9 bases; unmatched junction bases: 7. CDR1 is SGDLS, CDR2 YYNGEE, per germline. CDR3 length: 16 residues. The CDR3 loop is CASSKGLAGGTTEQFF. CDR3 coding DNA: TGTGCCAGCAGCAAGGGACTAGCGGGGGGGACGACTGAGCAGTTCTTC.

Regarding this clone: Different DNA sequences within this sample yield the same CDR3. V usage is TRBV30 and J usage is TRBJ1-6, with D possibly TRBD1 on 6 matching bases. Germline lookup yields CDR1 GTSNPN and CDR2 SVGIG (reference sequence). V was trimmed by 1 base and J by 6 bases, leaving 19 bases between them. The CDR3 is 17 residues long. This CDR3 reads CAWSAQGKSEANSPLHF. Written as DNA, the CDR3 is TGTGCCTGGAGTGCTCAGGGGAAGTCAGAAGCTAATTCACCCCTCCACTTT.

The rearrangement joins TRBV30 to TRBJ2-1; 12 nucleotides agree with TRBD1. The CDR3 covers 15 residues. From germline, CDR1 is GTSNPN and CDR2 SVGIG (reference sequence). Losses at the gene ends were 0 bases for V and 10 bases for J; bases not matched to a gene: 7. Here the CDR3 DNA reads TGTGCCTGGAGTGTACGGGACAGGGGGCCGGGGGAGCAGTTCTTC. Its translation is CAWSVRDRGPGEQFF.

The chain links TRBV6-6 to TRBJ1-3; no clear D gene. Between the trimmed V and J ends, which lost 8 bases and 3 bases, there was a span of 17 bases. Germline assignment: CDR1 MNHNY and CDR2 SVGAGI (reference sequence). This CDR3 has 15 residues. In nucleotides, the CDR3 is TGTGCCAGCCGTCACAATCGAGGCGTTGGAAACACCATATATTTT. This gives the protein CASRHNRGVGNTIYF.

V usage is TRBV9 and J usage is TRBJ1-3; the D gene is possibly TRBD1 (5 bases). Trimming left V 4 bases short and J 3 bases short, with 14 bases between. Germline V gene sequence: CDR1 SGDLS, CDR2 YYNGEE. The CDR3 covers 15 residues. CDR3 residues: CASSQVDSNGNTIYF. CDR3 DNA sequence: TGTGCCAGCAGCCAAGTCGACAGTAATGGAAACACCATATATTTT.

The chain employs TRBV19 and TRBJ2-3; 14 bases map to TRBD2. V was clipped by 0 bases and J by 5 bases; unmatched bases: 7. This CDR3 spans 18 amino acids. Germline V gene data show CDR1 as LNHDA and CDR2 as SQIVND (reference sequence). The CDR3 region is CASSIEAGTSGGRDTQYF. The CDR3, as DNA: TGTGCCAGTAGTATAGAAGCAGGGACTAGCGGGGGCAGAGATACGCAGTATTTT.

The chain couples TRBV7-3 to TRBJ2-2; 8 bases match TRBD2. V trimming: 6 bases; J trimming: 2 bases; junction bases outside the gene matches: 5. The CDR3 runs 15 residues. Germline V gives CDR1 SGHTA, CDR2 FQGTGA. As DNA, the CDR3 is TGTGCCAGCAGGTCCAGCGGGGGAAACACCGGGGAGCTGTTTTTT. Its translation is CASRSSGGNTGELFF.

The chain employs TRBV6-1 and TRBJ1-4; TRBD1 is a possible D gene (5 bases). Per germline, CDR1 MNHNS and CDR2 SASEGT. Trimming left V 2 bases short and J 5 bases short, with 18 bases between. The CDR3 contains 17 residues. The CDR3 sequence: CASSESLLTGVNEKLFF. The CDR3 nucleotides are TGTGCCAGCAGTGAATCCTTACTAACAGGAGTGAATGAAAAACTGTTTTTT.

V usage is TRBV30 and J usage is TRBJ1-2; 7 bases are a match to TRBD1. CDR1 is GTSNPN and CDR2 is SVGIG in the germline V gene (reference sequence). The J segment lost 2 bases and the V segment lost 8 bases, leaving 5 bases of the junction unmatched. There are 12 residues in the CDR3. CDR3 coding DNA: TGTGCCCTTACAGGGGTGAACTATGGCTACACCTTC. Translating gives CALTGVNYGYTF.

The chain recombines TRBV5-4 with TRBJ2-5, with 9 nucleotides matching TRBD1. The V gene's germline CDR1 is SGHNT and CDR2 YYREEE (reference sequence). The CDR3 is made up of 19 amino acids. V lost 1 base, J lost 1 base, and 14 bases stayed unmatched. CDR3: CASSLSRGTGTGTQETQYF. DNA of the CDR3: TGTGCCAGCAGCTTGTCGAGGGGTACCGGGACAGGGACCCAAGAGACCCAGTACTTC.

The chain uses TRBV5-1 and TRBJ2-2; a weak D match, TRBD1 (6 bases). Trimming cost V 2 bases and J 4 bases, with 12 bases left between them. This CDR3 spans 15 amino acids. CDR1 SGHRS and CDR2 YFSETQ come from the germline V gene. CDR3 protein: CASSFEDSRTGELFF. CDR3 DNA sequence: TGCGCCAGCAGCTTCGAGGACAGCCGCACCGGGGAGCTGTTTTTT.

The chain employs TRBV13 and TRBJ1-2; 9 nucleotides line up with TRBD1. Germline-derived CDR1 and CDR2 are PRHDT and FYEKMQ (reference sequence). This CDR3 has 13 amino acids. Germline trimming cut 6 bases from V and 7 bases from J; bases unmatched to any gene: 6. The CDR3 protein is CASRSPGQGGYTF. The DNA for the CDR3 is TGTGCCAGCAGATCCCCGGGACAGGGTGGCTACACCTTC.

This sequence joins TRBV5-1 and TRBJ1-2; the match to TRBD1 covers 9 bases. In germline, CDR1 is SGHRS, CDR2 YFSETQ. The CDR3 totals 15 residues. V lost 3 bases, J lost 8 bases, and 11 bases stayed unmatched. The CDR3 coding sequence is TGCGCCAGCAGCTCCGGACAGGGGACCTACCGGGGCTACACCTTC. Translating gives CASSSGQGTYRGYTF.

The chain uses TRBV5-6 and TRBJ1-2; 8 bases align to TRBD1. The CDR3 consists of 14 residues. CDR1 is SGHDT, CDR2 YYEEEE, per germline. V lost 1 base and J lost 2; bases outside the gene matches: 1. CDR3 sequence (DNA): TGTGCCAGCAGCTTGTGGGACAGGAACTATGGCTACACCTTC. Protein product: CASSLWDRNYGYTF.

The chain joins TRBV7-2 to TRBJ2-5; 11 nucleotides match TRBD1. This CDR3 region has 14 residues. From germline, CDR1 is SGHTA and CDR2 FQGNSA. V was pared by 6 bases and J by 4 bases, with 4 bases of the junction left unmatched. CDR3 in amino acids: CASSKDRGRETQYF. The CDR3 region has the DNA TGTGCCAGCAGTAAGGACAGGGGGCGAGAGACCCAGTACTTC.

The CDR3 reads CASSEPRAGAYNSPLHF. For the CDR3, the DNA is TGCGCCAGCAGTGAGCCGCGAGCGGGGGCCTATAATTCACCCCTCCACTTT. The rearrangement links TRBV10-2 to TRBJ1-6; a possible D gene is TRBD1 (5 bases). V dropped 2 bases and J dropped 2 bases, with 13 bases sitting between them. CDR3 size: 17 residues. The germline V gene has CDR1 WSHSY and CDR2 SAAADI.

The chain links TRBV10-3 to TRBJ2-1; D is possibly TRBD2 (5 bases). In germline, CDR1 is ENHRY, CDR2 SYGVKD. This CDR3 has 14 amino acids. V lost 6 bases and J 4 bases, leaving 13 bases between the germline ends. In nucleotides, the CDR3 is TGTGCCATCAGCGCCGGACTGGATTACAATGAGCAGTTCTTC. Protein product: CAISAGLDYNEQFF.

The chain joins TRBV9 to TRBJ2-7, with D possibly TRBD1 on 5 matching bases. The CDR3 runs to 14 residues. Germline CDR1 SGDLS, CDR2 YYNGEE. V lost 0 bases, J lost 4 bases, and 11 bases lay in between. The CDR3 DNA reads as TGTGCCAGCAGCGTAGCGGCAGGGAAGTACGAGCAGTACTTC. Amino acids: CASSVAAGKYEQYF.

The chain employs TRBV11-2 and TRBJ1-5; TRBD1 matches 9 bases. The V segment lost 3 bases and the J segment 4 bases; nucleotides outside the gene matches: 1. The CDR3 has 14 residues. Germline lookup yields CDR1 SGHAT and CDR2 FQNNGV. CDR3: CASSFGTGNQPQHF. Written as DNA, the CDR3 is TGTGCCAGCAGCTTCGGGACAGGGAATCAGCCCCAGCATTTT.

The chain employs TRBV7-9 and TRBJ1-5; D is unclear. V was cut by 6 bases and J by 3 bases, with 9 bases left in between. Germline assignment: CDR1 SEHNR and CDR2 FQNEAQ (reference sequence). CDR3 length equals 13 residues. In DNA form, the CDR3 reads TGTGCCAGCAGTCCAGGCCACAATCAGCCCCAGCATTTT. Translated, it gives CASSPGHNQPQHF.

The chain joins TRBV2 to TRBJ1-1; 8 bases are shared with TRBD1. CDR1 is SNHLY, CDR2 FYNNEI, per germline. Trimming removed 6 bases from V and 0 bases from J; junction bases left unmatched: 6. The CDR3 is made up of 15 amino acids. CDR3 loop: CASRGQAKMNTEAFF. CDR3 in DNA: TGTGCCAGCAGGGGACAGGCGAAAATGAACACTGAAGCTTTCTTT.

The V and J genes are TRBV19 and TRBJ2-1; perhaps TRBD1 as D (5 bases). The CDR3 length is 15 residues. Between the trimmed V and J ends, which lost 4 bases and 3 bases, there was a span of 13 bases. Per the germline V gene, CDR1 is LNHDA and CDR2 is SQIVND (reference sequence). The CDR3 spells CASSKGQGIYNEQFF. In nucleotides, the CDR3 is TGTGCCAGTAGTAAGGGTCAGGGAATCTACAATGAGCAGTTCTTC.